A selection of T cell receptor beta chains follows, all from one sample in a study of T-cell reconstitution after alpha-beta-depleted transplantation in children. One entry per CDR3 protein, called by TCRdb with MiXCR from the PCR reads. This sample has 250,000 to 400,000 distinct CDR3 sequences, with 23% found just once. The specimen was PBMCs, mostly from graft donor cells, collected 180 days after TCRalphabeta/CD19-depleted stem cell transplant. These receptors were obtained from a male patient aged 10-17 years who had a stem cell transplant for acute lymphoblastic leukemia, so the T cells may come from the graft donor. Each CDR3 is given with its conserved first and last residue. The D gene is left open where the match is weak. The size field is filled for only some rows; it gives once, few, many or a size class.

abundance	v_gene	j_gene	d_gene	CDR3nt	CDR3aa
.	TRBV6-5	TRBJ1-2	TRBD1	TGTGCCAGCAGTTACTCGCCGGGACAGGGCTATGGCTACACCTTC	CASSYSPGQGYGYTF
once	TRBV2	TRBJ1-1	.	TGTGCCAGCAGGGTAAAGATAGCTTTCTTT	CASRVKIAFF
many	TRBV7-3	TRBJ2-1	TRBD2	TGTGCCAGCAGGCTAGCGGGAGGGAACAATGAGCAGTTCTTC	CASRLAGGNNEQFF
.	TRBV4-2	TRBJ2-7	.	TGTGCCAGCAGTACGAATTACGAGCAGTACTTC	CASSTNYEQYF
few	TRBV3-1	TRBJ1-1	.	TGTGCCAGCAGCCCCCGGGGGCGGGTGAACACTGAAGCTTTCTTT	CASSPRGRVNTEAFF
.	TRBV5-6	TRBJ2-5	TRBD1	TGTGCCAGCAGATCAGGGGGTGAGACCCAGTACTTC	CASRSGGETQYF
few	TRBV12-3/TRBV12-4	TRBJ2-7	.	TGTGCCAGCAGTCTAAGACGGGTCTACGAGCAGTACTTC	CASSLRRVYEQYF
.	TRBV12-3/TRBV12-4	TRBJ2-1	.	TGTGCCAGCAGTTCGGGACTCTGGAGGGGCAATGAGCAGTTCTTC	CASSSGLWRGNEQFF
few	TRBV12-3/TRBV12-4	TRBJ1-1	.	TGTGCCAGCAGTCTAGGACACGGGGCTTTCTTT	CASSLGHGAFF
.	TRBV5-1	TRBJ1-1	.	TGCGCCAGCAGCTTGAGTCCGGGGAGGAAACCTTTCTTT	CASSLSPGRKPFF
few	TRBV27	TRBJ2-7	.	TGTGCCAGCGGGGAGGGGCTACAGGGCCCCTACGAGCAGTACTTC	CASGEGLQGPYEQYF
.	TRBV7-9	TRBJ2-7	.	TGTGCCAGCAGCTTATCTTCGGACTACGAGCAGTACTTC	CASSLSSDYEQYF
.	TRBV7-9	TRBJ2-5	TRBD1	TGTGCCAGCAGCTATCGACAGGGCTGGGAGACCCAGTACTTC	CASSYRQGWETQYF
.	TRBV6-5	TRBJ1-2	.	TGTGCCAGCAGTTACCACCAGGGTAACTATGGCTACACCTTC	CASSYHQGNYGYTF
.	TRBV14	TRBJ2-7	TRBD1	TGTGCCAGCAGCCAAGGTTTGACAGGGGGGTACGAGCAGTACTTC	CASSQGLTGGYEQYF
.	TRBV12-3/TRBV12-4	TRBJ2-7	.	TGTGCCAGCAGTTTTGTTGTCGGAAACAGGGCCACCTACGAGCAGTACTTC	CASSFVVGNRATYEQYF
many	TRBV12-3/TRBV12-4	TRBJ2-5	TRBD2	TGTGCCAGCAGTCGACCTGGCGGGGGGTACCAAGAGACCCAGTACTTC	CASSRPGGGYQETQYF
many	TRBV7-3	TRBJ1-1	.	TGTGCCAGCAGCCCCCAGGGTTACACTGAAGCTTTCTTT	CASSPQGYTEAFF
few	TRBV6-1	TRBJ1-3	.	TGTGCCGTTGATCTTTCAGGGCCTGGAAACACCATATATTTT	CAVDLSGPGNTIYF
.	TRBV7-2	TRBJ2-7	.	TGTGCCAGCAGCTTACGGCGCAGCTCGACGAGGAACGAGCAGTACTTC	CASSLRRSSTRNEQYF
.	TRBV6-2/TRBV6-3	TRBJ2-1	TRBD2	TGTGCCAGCAGTTTTACTAGCGGGAGAGGGGCGTTTTTGCCGGGGGAGCAGTTCTTC	CASSFTSGRGAFLPGEQFF
.	TRBV25-1	TRBJ1-2	.	TGTGCCAGCAGTGAATTCGTTTACGGGGGGGAAGGCTACACCTTC	CASSEFVYGGEGYTF
.	TRBV7-3	TRBJ1-6	.	TGTGCCAGCAGCCCCACCGGGGCGCCGGGATCACCCCTCCACTTT	CASSPTGAPGSPLHF
.	TRBV5-4	TRBJ2-1	TRBD2	TGTGCCAGCAGCTTCGCCTTAGGGACTAGCGGGACCAGCTCCTACAATGAGCAGTTCTTC	CASSFALGTSGTSSYNEQFF
.	TRBV7-3	TRBJ1-5	.	TGTGCCAGCAGCTTACACCACAGCGGGCAGCCCCAGCATTTT	CASSLHHSGQPQHF
.	TRBV24-1	TRBJ2-2	.	TGTGCCACCAGTGATTTGGTTCGAAAGAACACCGGGGAGCTGTTTTTT	CATSDLVRKNTGELFF
.	TRBV12-3/TRBV12-4	TRBJ1-3	.	TGTGCCAGCAGCCCGATTCGGAAAGGAGTAGGAAACACCATATATTTT	CASSPIRKGVGNTIYF
.	TRBV12-3/TRBV12-4	TRBJ2-1	TRBD1	TGTGCCAGCTCGGGACAGTCCTACAATGAGCAGTTCTTC	CASSGQSYNEQFF
.	TRBV10-3	TRBJ2-3	.	TGTGCCATCAGTGAGTCAGGAATCCTTACGCTGTATTTT	CAISESGILTLYF
.	TRBV25-1	TRBJ2-6	.	TGTGCCAGCAGTGAATATGTCGGCCCGAGCTCTGGGGCCAACGTCCTGACTTTC	CASSEYVGPSSGANVLTF
.	TRBV25-1	TRBJ2-5	TRBD2	TGTGCCAGCAGTTTGCCAGCGGGAGGAGAGACCCAGTACTTC	CASSLPAGGETQYF
.	TRBV21-1	TRBJ2-4	.	TGTGCCAGCAGCAAAGAAACAGGCATTCAGTACTTC	CASSKETGIQYF